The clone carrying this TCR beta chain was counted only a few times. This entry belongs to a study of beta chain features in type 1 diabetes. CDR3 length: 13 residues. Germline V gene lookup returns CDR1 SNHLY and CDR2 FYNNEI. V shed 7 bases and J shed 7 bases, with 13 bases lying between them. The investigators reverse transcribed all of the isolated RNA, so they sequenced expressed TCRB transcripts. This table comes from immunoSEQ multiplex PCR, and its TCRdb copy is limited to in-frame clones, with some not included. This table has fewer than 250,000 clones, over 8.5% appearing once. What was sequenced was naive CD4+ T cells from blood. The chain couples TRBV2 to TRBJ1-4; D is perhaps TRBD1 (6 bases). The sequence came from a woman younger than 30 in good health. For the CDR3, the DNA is TGTGCCAGCAAGGGGGGGAGGCCTGAAAAACTGTTTTTT. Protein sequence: CASKGGRPEKLFF.